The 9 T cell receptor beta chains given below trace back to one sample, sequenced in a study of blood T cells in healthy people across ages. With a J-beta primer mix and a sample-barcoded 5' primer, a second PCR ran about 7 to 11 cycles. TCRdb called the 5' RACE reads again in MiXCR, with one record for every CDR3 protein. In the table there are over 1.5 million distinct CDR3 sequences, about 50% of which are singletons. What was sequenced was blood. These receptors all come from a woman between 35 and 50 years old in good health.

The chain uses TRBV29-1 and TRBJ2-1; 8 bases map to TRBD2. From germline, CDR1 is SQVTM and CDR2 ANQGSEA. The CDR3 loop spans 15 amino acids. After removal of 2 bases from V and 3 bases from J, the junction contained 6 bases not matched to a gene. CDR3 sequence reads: CSVEYQGLGYNEQFF. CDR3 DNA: TGCAGCGTTGAATATCAGGGACTAGGCTACAATGAGCAGTTCTTC.

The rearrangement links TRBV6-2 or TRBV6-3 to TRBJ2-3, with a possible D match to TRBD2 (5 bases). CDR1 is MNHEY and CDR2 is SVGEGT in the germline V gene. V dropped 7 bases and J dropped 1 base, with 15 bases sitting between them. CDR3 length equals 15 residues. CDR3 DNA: TGTGCCAGCATTTCATTCGGACTCGGCACAGATACGCAGTATTTT. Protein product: CASISFGLGTDTQYF.

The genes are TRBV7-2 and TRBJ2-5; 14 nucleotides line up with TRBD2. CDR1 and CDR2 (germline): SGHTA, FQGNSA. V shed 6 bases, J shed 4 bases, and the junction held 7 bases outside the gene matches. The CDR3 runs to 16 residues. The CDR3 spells CASSLGLAGGGETQYF. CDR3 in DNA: TGTGCCAGCAGTCTCGGACTAGCGGGGGGCGGAGAGACCCAGTACTTC.

CDR3 coding DNA: TGCAGTGCCGCATCCATAGTGCGGAATGAGCAGTTCTTC. Its protein product is CSAASIVRNEQFF. The V call is TRBV20-1, the J call TRBJ2-1; D is ambiguous. Trimming removed 6 bases from V and 7 bases from J, with 16 bases in between. There are 13 residues in the CDR3. Germline V gene lookup returns CDR1 DFQATT and CDR2 SNEGSKA (reference sequence).

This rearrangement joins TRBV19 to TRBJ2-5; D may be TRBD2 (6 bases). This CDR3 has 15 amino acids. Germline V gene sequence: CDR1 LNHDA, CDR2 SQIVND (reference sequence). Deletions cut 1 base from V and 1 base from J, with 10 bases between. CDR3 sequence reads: CASSIGGNLQETQYF. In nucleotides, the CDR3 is TGTGCCAGTAGTATAGGCGGGAACCTCCAAGAGACCCAGTACTTC.

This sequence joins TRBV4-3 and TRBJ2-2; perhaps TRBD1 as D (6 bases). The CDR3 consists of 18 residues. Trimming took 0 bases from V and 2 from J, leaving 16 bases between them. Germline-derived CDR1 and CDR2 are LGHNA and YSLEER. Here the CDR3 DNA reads TGCGCCAGCAGCCAAGATCCGGCAGGGGCTCGAAACACCGGGGAGCTGTTTTTT. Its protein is CASSQDPAGARNTGELFF.

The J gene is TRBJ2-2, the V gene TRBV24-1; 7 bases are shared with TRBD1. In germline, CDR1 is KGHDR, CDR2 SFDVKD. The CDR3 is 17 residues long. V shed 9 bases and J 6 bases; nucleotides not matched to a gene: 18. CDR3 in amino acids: CATGYLPGQSYSGELFF. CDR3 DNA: TGTGCCACCGGATATCTGCCGGGACAGTCCTATTCCGGGGAGCTGTTTTTT.

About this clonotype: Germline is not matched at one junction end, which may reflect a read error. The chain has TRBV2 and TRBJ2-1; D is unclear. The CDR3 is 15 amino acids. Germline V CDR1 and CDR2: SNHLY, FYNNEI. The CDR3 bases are TGTGCCAGCAGCGAAGACGGAAGAGGATCCAATGAGCAGTTCTTC. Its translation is CASSEDGRGSNEQFF.

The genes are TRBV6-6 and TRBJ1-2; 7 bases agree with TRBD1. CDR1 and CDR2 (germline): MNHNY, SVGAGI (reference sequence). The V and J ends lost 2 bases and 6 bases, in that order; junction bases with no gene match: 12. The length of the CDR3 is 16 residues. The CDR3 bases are TGTGCCAGCAGTTACACGACAGGGAACACCTTGGATGGCTACACCTTC. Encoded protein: CASSYTTGNTLDGYTF.